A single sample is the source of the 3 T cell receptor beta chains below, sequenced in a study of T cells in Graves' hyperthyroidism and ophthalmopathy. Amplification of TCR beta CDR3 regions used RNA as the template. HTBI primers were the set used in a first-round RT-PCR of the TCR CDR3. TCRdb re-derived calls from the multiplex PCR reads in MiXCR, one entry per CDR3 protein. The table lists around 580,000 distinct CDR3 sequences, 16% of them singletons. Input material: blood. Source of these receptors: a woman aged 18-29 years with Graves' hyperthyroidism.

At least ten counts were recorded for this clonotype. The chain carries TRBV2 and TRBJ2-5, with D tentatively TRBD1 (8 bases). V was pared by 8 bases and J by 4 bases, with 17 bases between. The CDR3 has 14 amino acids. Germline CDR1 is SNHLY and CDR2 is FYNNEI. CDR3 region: CASETTGGGETQYF. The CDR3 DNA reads TGTGCCAGCGAGACTACAGGGGGGGGAGAGACCCAGTACTTC.

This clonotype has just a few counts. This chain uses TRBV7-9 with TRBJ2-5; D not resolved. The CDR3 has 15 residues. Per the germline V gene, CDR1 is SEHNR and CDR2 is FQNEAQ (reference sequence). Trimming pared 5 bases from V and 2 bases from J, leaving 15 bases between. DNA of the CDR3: TGTGCCAGCAGCCCCCCCCGCGCGGTGCAAGAGACCCAGTACTTC. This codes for CASSPPRAVQETQYF.

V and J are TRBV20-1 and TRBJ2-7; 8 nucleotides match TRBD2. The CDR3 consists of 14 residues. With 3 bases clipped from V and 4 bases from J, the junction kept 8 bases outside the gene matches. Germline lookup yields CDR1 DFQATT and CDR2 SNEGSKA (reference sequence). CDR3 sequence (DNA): TGCAGTGCTAGGGACGGGGGGGCCGTATACGAGCAGTACTTC. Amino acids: CSARDGGAVYEQYF.